These T cell receptor beta chains were read from a single sample in a study of T cell changes during pregnancy in multiple sclerosis. Profiling relied on immunoSEQ multiplex PCR, and the TCRdb table lists in-frame clones only, not all of them. Of around 43,000 clones in the sample, 85% to 95% are singletons; the top ten hold 0.7% to 1%. The sample here was CD4+ T cells from peripheral blood mononuclear cells, taken before pregnancy. The receptors stem from a female donor with multiple sclerosis, enrolled in a pregnancy study. The CDR3 runs from the conserved cysteine through the conserved F or W. The D gene is left open where the match is weak. Clone size is not always given. Where it is, it says once, few, many or a class for expanded clones.

J gene,D gene,clone size,V gene,CDR3 protein,CDR3 DNA
TRBJ1-1,-,few,TRBV28,CAIGRGGSTEAFF,TGTGCCATTGGTCGGGGGGGGAGCACTGAAGCTTTCTTT
TRBJ1-5,-,once,TRBV4-2,CASSHDEGGNQPQHF,TGTGCCAGCAGCCACGACGAAGGGGGCAATCAGCCCCAGCATTTT
TRBJ1-1,-,-,TRBV6-1,CASSARLTEAFF,TGTGCCAGCAGTGCGCGGCTCACTGAAGCTTTCTTT
TRBJ2-5,TRBD1,-,TRBV19,CASQPLGQTQETQYF,TGTGCCAGTCAACCCCTGGGACAGACCCAAGAGACCCAGTACTTC
TRBJ2-3,TRBD1,-,TRBV7-8,CASSPTDRYTDTQYF,TGTGCCAGCAGCCCCACGGACAGGTACACAGATACGCAGTATTTT
TRBJ2-5,TRBD2,-,TRBV5-6,CASSGTSGRASETQYF,TGTGCCAGCAGCGGGACTAGCGGGAGGGCCTCAGAGACCCAGTACTTC
TRBJ1-4,-,-,TRBV19,CASSRREMGEKLFF,TGTGCCAGTAGCAGACGGGAGATGGGGGAAAAACTGTTTTTT
TRBJ2-1,TRBD2,-,TRBV7-9,CASSLALAGGSNEQFF,TGTGCCAGCAGCTTAGCTCTAGCGGGAGGCTCCAATGAGCAGTTCTTC
TRBJ1-3,-,once,TRBV5-4,CASSSWGLGNTIYF,TGTGCCAGCAGCTCCTGGGGACTTGGAAACACCATATATTTT
TRBJ2-7,-,-,TRBV5-1,CASSTQGTAYEQYF,TGCGCCAGCAGCACCCAGGGGACGGCCTACGAGCAGTACTTC
TRBJ2-1,TRBD2,-,TRBV5-1,CASSFPSGTSSTYNEQFF,TGCGCCAGCAGCTTCCCTAGCGGGACTTCCAGCACCTACAATGAGCAGTTCTTC
TRBJ2-6,TRBD2,-,TRBV7-9,CAYLPGGDQKLSGANVLTF,TGTGCCTATCTGCCCGGGGGGGATCAGAAACTTTCTGGGGCCAACGTCCTGACTTTC
TRBJ1-2,TRBD1,once,TRBV28,CASSPQGQLYGYTF,TGTGCCAGCAGTCCCCAGGGACAGCTCTATGGCTACACCTTC
TRBJ2-1,TRBD1,-,TRBV9,CASSPRGDRGYNEQFF,TGTGCCAGCAGCCCCCGTGGGGACAGGGGCTACAATGAGCAGTTCTTC
TRBJ2-1,TRBD1,once,TRBV5-5,CASSPTGAEDNEQFF,TGTGCCAGCAGCCCTACAGGGGCGGAAGACAATGAGCAGTTCTTC
TRBJ2-1,TRBD1,-,TRBV29-1,CSVDRDRYNEQFF,TGCAGCGTTGACCGGGACAGATACAATGAGCAGTTCTTC
TRBJ2-7,TRBD1,once,TRBV19,CASRGDRAYEQYF,TGTGCCAGTAGGGGGGACAGAGCCTACGAGCAGTACTTC
TRBJ2-7,TRBD2,-,TRBV6-1,CASSEWGLLSYEQYF,TGTGCCAGCAGTGAATGGGGACTACTTTCGTACGAGCAGTACTTC
TRBJ2-7,-,-,TRBV30,CAWSASEQYF,TGTGCCTGGAGTGCCTCCGAGCAGTACTTC
TRBJ1-1,-,-,TRBV14,CASSHRTGMNTEAFF,TGTGCCAGCAGCCACCGAACAGGGATGAACACTGAAGCTTTCTTT
TRBJ1-2,-,-,TRBV29-1,CSVGTSSGDYGYTF,TGCAGCGTTGGTACGTCGTCAGGGGACTATGGCTACACCTTC
TRBJ1-6,TRBD1,-,TRBV6-5,CASSYGGQGWSPLHF,TGTGCCAGCAGTTACGGGGGACAGGGTTGGTCACCCCTCCACTTT
TRBJ2-7,-,-,TRBV19,CASRAAADEQYF,TGTGCCAGTAGGGCGGCAGCCGACGAGCAGTACTTC
TRBJ2-7,-,-,TRBV19,CASSIRAFYEQYF,TGTGCCAGTAGTATCAGGGCCTTCTACGAGCAGTACTTC
TRBJ2-7,TRBD2,-,TRBV15,CATSRDRTRSHEQYF,TGTGCCACCAGCAGAGATCGGACTAGGAGCCACGAGCAGTACTTC
TRBJ1-3,-,-,TRBV5-3,CARRMGRNTIYF,TGTGCCAGAAGAATGGGCAGAAACACCATATATTTT
TRBJ2-3,TRBD2,-,TRBV4-1,CASSQSSSGTPTDTQYF,TGCGCCAGCAGCCAATCTTCTAGCGGAACTCCCACAGATACGCAGTATTTT
TRBJ2-7,TRBD2,-,TRBV28,CASSLLSRTSGKEQYF,TGTGCCAGCAGTTTACTTAGTAGGACTAGCGGGAAGGAGCAGTACTTC
TRBJ2-1,TRBD2,-,TRBV6-9,CASSSRKRGVRKDEQFF,TGTGCCAGCAGTTCGCGGAAGCGGGGGGTTAGAAAGGATGAGCAGTTCTTC
TRBJ2-2,-,-,TRBV5-6,CASSLVASGELFF,TGTGCCAGCAGCTTGGTAGCATCCGGGGAGCTGTTTTTT
TRBJ2-5,-,-,TRBV19,CASSRGGSGQETQYF,TGTGCCAGTAGCCGCGGTGGGAGCGGCCAAGAGACCCAGTACTTC
TRBJ1-2,-,-,TRBV6-1,CASTVSGGGNYGYTF,TGTGCCAGCACCGTATCAGGTGGGGGCAACTATGGCTACACCTTC
TRBJ1-2,-,-,TRBV7-9,CASSLARQSGGYTF,TGTGCCAGCAGCTTAGCGCGACAGAGTGGTGGCTACACCTTC
TRBJ2-1,-,-,TRBV19,CASSFTSNEQFF,TGTGCCAGTAGTTTTACTAGCAATGAGCAGTTCTTC
TRBJ2-3,-,-,TRBV10-3,CAISPESTDTQYF,TGTGCCATCAGCCCAGAAAGTACAGATACGCAGTATTTT
TRBJ2-2,-,-,TRBV6-5,CASSYGGGTGELFF,TGTGCCAGCAGTTACGGGGGAGGCACCGGGGAGCTGTTTTTT
TRBJ1-5,TRBD1,-,TRBV23-1,CASSLDRGGCNQPQHF,TGCGCCAGCAGTCTCGACAGGGGGGGGTGCAATCAGCCCCAGCATTTT
TRBJ1-4,TRBD1,-,TRBV5-8,CASSLGTGNEKLFF,TGTGCCAGCAGCTTGGGGACAGGGAATGAAAAACTGTTTTTT
TRBJ2-2,TRBD2,-,TRBV27,CASSFWAGRAGELFF,TGTGCCAGCAGTTTTTGGGCAGGGAGGGCCGGGGAGCTGTTTTTT
TRBJ1-5,TRBD1,once,TRBV19,CASRPTGGNQPQHF,TGTGCCAGTAGACCTACAGGGGGCAATCAGCCCCAGCATTTT
TRBJ1-1,-,-,TRBV7-2,CASKGGAGNTEAFF,TGTGCCAGCAAGGGGGGGGCCGGGAACACTGAAGCTTTCTTT
TRBJ2-2,TRBD2,-,TRBV18,CASSPLLAGSANTGELFF,TGTGCCAGCTCACCGTTACTAGCGGGATCTGCGAACACCGGGGAGCTGTTTTTT
TRBJ2-3,TRBD2,-,TRBV28,CASSLGGSGTDTQYF,TGTGCCAGCAGTTTAGGCGGGAGTGGCACAGATACGCAGTATTTT
TRBJ1-1,TRBD1,-,TRBV4-3,CASSQDGQGDTEAFF,TGCGCCAGCAGCCAAGATGGACAGGGGGACACTGAAGCTTTCTTT
TRBJ1-1,-,-,TRBV28,CASNPLQGRAFF,TGTGCCAGCAACCCCCTTCAGGGGAGAGCTTTCTTT
TRBJ2-7,TRBD2,-,TRBV5-1,CASSPTSGREQYF,TGCGCCAGCAGCCCAACTAGCGGGAGGGAGCAGTACTTC
TRBJ2-7,-,-,TRBV6-5,CASSYSRGLFYEQYF,TGTGCCAGCAGTTACTCTAGGGGACTTTTTTACGAGCAGTACTTC
TRBJ2-1,TRBD2,-,TRBV19,CASSMRGGRGYNEQFF,TGTGCCAGTAGTATGCGGGGCGGGAGAGGCTACAATGAGCAGTTCTTC
TRBJ1-2,TRBD1,-,TRBV9,CASSAADRVGYTF,TGTGCCAGCAGCGCAGCGGACAGGGTTGGCTACACCTTC
TRBJ2-1,-,-,TRBV2,CASSLEVLYNEQFF,TGTGCCAGCAGCCTGGAGGTCCTGTACAATGAGCAGTTCTTC
TRBJ2-1,TRBD1,-,TRBV9,CAGSVEGQGPNEQFF,TGTGCCGGCAGCGTAGAGGGACAGGGGCCCAATGAGCAGTTCTTC
TRBJ2-2,-,-,TRBV15,CATSSSVNTGELFF,TGTGCCACCAGCAGTAGCGTGAACACCGGGGAGCTGTTTTTT